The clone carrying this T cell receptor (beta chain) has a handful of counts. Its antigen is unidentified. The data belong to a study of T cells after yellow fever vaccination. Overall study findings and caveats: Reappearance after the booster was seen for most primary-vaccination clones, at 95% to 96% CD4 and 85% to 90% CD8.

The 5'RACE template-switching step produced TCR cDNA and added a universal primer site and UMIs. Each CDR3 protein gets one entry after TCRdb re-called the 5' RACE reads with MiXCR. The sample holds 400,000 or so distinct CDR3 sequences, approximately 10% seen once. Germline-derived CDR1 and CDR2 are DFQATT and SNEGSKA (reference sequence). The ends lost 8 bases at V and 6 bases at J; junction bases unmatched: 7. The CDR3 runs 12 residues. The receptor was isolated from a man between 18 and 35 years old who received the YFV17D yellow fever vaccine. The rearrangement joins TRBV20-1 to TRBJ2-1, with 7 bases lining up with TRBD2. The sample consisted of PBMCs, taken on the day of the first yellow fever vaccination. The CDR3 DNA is TGCAGTCCCAGGGAGGGCACCAATGAGCAGTTCTTC. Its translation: CSPREGTNEQFF.